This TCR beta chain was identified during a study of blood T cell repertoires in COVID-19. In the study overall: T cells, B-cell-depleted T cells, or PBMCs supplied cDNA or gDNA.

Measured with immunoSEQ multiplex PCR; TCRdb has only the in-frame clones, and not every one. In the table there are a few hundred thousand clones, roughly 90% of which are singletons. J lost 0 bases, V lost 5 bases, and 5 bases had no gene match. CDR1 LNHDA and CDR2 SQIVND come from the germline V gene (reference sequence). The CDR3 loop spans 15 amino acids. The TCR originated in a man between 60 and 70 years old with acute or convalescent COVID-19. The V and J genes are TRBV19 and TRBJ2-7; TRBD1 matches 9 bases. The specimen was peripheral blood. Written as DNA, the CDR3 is TGTGCCAGTAGTTCTCCGGGACAGGGCTCCTACGAGCAGTACTTC. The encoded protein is CASSSPGQGSYEQYF.